This T cell receptor beta chain was retrieved from a study of blood T cells in healthy people across ages. Broader study findings: Not knowing donor CMV status may have confounded expanded clonotype changes. There was a strong correlation between TCR beta diversity and naive T cell percentage.

A sample-barcoded 5' primer and a J-beta primer mix were used in a second PCR of roughly 6 to 11 cycles. TCRdb ran MiXCR on the 5' RACE reads and lists one entry per CDR3 protein. The sample comprises about 730,000 distinct CDR3 sequences, roughly 45% of which are singletons, and less than 25% rests with the top ten. The people who gave samples were healthy Caucasians from Russia, aged roughly 6 to 95. This clonotype was picked up one time. Its antigen is currently unknown. The CDR3 has 14 amino acids. Germline V gene sequence: CDR1 DFQATT, CDR2 SNEGSKA (reference sequence). Between the trimmed V and J ends, which lost 6 bases and 4 bases, there was a span of 18 bases.

The chain couples TRBV20-1 to TRBJ1-2; perhaps TRBD1 as D (5 bases). The receptor was isolated from a woman aged 55-69 years in good health. Material for sequencing was blood. This CDR3 is CSAPTAGFSYGYTF. Written as DNA, the CDR3 is TGCAGTGCACCTACGGCAGGGTTCAGCTATGGCTACACCTTC.